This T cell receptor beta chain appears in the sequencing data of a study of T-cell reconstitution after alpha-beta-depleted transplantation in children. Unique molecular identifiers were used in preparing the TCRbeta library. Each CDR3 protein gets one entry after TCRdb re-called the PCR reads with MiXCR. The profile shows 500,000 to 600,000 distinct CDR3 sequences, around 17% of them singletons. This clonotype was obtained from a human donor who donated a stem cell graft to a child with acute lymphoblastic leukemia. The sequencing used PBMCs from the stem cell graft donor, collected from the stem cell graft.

The CDR3 region is CASSLVTSGRGETQYF. The CDR3 DNA reads as TGCGCCAGCAGCTTGGTGACTAGCGGGAGAGGAGAGACCCAGTACTTC. This chain joins TRBV5-1 and TRBJ2-5; TRBD2 agrees at 12 bases. Germline V CDR1 and CDR2: SGHRS, YFSETQ. The CDR3 extends over 16 amino acids. After removal of 0 bases from V and 4 bases from J, the junction contained 4 bases not matched to a gene.